This paragraph covers one TCR beta chain sequence. Its target is unknown. The PCR had 60 Vbeta and 13 Jbeta primers. TCRdb's copy holds only in-frame clones and misses some; the assay was immunoSEQ multiplex PCR. Counted here are 130,000 to 150,000 clones, 65% to 80% occurring once; the ten biggest clones make up 1% to 1.5%. CDR3 length: 15 amino acids. Unmatched junction bases numbered 6, after V lost 4 bases and J lost 6 bases. Per the germline V gene, CDR1 is SGHTA and CDR2 is FQGTGA. This sample was included in a study of cytomegalovirus exposure and HLA in healthy donors. Study observations and caveats: CMV serostatus stood as the only immune exposure information on hand. The study designated around 150 TCR beta chains cytomegalovirus-associated. Common viral pathogens seemed, in a later analysis, to connect with several of the most significant clusters. Roughly uniform sequencing depth across donors was assumed, possibly incorrectly.

The TCR originated in a male donor in good health and CMV-seropositive. Sequencing was carried out using PBMCs. The V call is TRBV7-3, the J call TRBJ2-2, with 9 bases matching TRBD1. The CDR3 DNA sequence: TGTGCCAGCAGCTCGACAGGGGGGACGGCCGGGGAGCTGTTTTTT. Its protein product is CASSSTGGTAGELFF.